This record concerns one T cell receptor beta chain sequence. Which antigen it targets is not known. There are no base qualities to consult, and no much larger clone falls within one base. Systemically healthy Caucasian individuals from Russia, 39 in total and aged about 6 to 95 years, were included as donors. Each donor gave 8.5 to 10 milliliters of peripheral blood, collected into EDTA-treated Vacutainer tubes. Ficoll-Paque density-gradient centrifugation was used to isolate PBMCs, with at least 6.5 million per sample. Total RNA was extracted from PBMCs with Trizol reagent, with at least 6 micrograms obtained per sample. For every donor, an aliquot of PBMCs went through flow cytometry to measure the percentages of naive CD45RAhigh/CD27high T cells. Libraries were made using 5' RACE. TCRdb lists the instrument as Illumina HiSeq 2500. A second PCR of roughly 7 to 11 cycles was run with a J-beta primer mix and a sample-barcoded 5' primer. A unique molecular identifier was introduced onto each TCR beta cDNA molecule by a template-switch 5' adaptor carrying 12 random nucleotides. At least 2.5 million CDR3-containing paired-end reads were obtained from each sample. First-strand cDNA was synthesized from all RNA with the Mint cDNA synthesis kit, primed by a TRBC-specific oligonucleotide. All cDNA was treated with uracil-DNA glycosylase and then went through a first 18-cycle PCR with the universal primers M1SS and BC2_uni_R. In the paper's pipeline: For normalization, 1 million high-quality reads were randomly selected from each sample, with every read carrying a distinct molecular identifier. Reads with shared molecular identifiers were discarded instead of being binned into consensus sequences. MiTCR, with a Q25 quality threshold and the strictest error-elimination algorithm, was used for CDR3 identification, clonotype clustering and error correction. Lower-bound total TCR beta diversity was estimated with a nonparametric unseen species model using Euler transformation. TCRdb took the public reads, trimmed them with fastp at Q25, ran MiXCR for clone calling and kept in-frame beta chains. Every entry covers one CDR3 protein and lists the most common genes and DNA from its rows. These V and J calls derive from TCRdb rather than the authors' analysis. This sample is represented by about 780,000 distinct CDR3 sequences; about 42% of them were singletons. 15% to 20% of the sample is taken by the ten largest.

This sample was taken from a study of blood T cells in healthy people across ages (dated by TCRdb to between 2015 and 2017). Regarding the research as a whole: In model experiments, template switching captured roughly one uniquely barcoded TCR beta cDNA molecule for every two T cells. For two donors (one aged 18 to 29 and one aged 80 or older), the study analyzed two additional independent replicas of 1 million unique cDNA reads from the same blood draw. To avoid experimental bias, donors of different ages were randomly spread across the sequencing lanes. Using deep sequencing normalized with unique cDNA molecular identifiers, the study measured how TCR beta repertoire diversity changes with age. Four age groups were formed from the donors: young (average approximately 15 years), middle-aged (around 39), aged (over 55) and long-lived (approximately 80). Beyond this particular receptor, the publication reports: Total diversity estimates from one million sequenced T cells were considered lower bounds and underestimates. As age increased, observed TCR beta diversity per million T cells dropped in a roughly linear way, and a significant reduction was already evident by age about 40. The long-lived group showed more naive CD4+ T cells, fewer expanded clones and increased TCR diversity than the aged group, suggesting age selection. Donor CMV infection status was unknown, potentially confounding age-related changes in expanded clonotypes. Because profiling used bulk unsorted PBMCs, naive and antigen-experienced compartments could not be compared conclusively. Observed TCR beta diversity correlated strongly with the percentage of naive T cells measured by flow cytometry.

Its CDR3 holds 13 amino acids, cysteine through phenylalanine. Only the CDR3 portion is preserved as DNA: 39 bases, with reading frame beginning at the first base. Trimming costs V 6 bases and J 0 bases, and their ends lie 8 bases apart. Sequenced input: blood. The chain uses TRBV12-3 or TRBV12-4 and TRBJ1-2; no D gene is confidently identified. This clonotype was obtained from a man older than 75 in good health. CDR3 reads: CASRSSPNYGYTF. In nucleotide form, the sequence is TGTGCCAGCAGGTCTAGTCCTAACTATGGCTACACCTTC.